A single sample gave rise to the 20 T cell receptor beta chains below, sequenced in a study of blood T cells in healthy people across ages. The authors ran a second PCR of roughly 6 to 12 cycles using a sample-barcoded 5' primer and a J-beta primer mix. MiXCR, applied by TCRdb to the 5' RACE reads, yields one record per CDR3 protein. Of 1 million or so distinct CDR3 sequences listed, around 43% are singletons. Sequencing used blood. Receptors originate from a woman in her sixties or seventies in good health.

Concerning this clonotype: A much larger clonotype is one base distant, so this may be a read error. The gene calls are TRBV7-2 and TRBJ2-5, with D perhaps being TRBD1 or TRBD2 (5 bases each). CDR3 size: 13 residues. Trimming cost V 5 bases and J 11 bases, with 18 bases left between them. Germline values: CDR1 SGHTA, CDR2 FQGNSA. The CDR3 coding sequence is TGTGCCAGCAGCCCCGGGACCCGACATGAGCAGTACTTC. This codes for CASSPGTRHEQYF.

This clonotype was seen only once. The chain carries TRBV12-3 or TRBV12-4 and TRBJ2-2; 10 bases match TRBD1. The CDR3 has 16 amino acids. The trim removed 8 bases at V and 4 bases at J, leaving 10 bases unmatched. The CDR3 reads CASVRMRTGGTGELFF. The CDR3 nucleotides are TGTGCCAGCGTCCGTATGCGGACAGGGGGCACCGGGGAGCTGTTTTTT.

The table lists this clonotype with a count of one. The CDR3 region is CASRVLGGADTQYF. In DNA, the CDR3 is TGTGCCAGCAGGGTACTCGGAGGTGCAGATACGCAGTATTTT. V gene TRBV27 combines with J gene TRBJ2-3; weak D call: TRBD2 (5 bases). CDR1 MNHEY and CDR2 SMNVEV come from the germline V gene (reference sequence). This CDR3 spans 14 amino acids. V dropped 6 bases and J dropped 4 bases, with 14 bases sitting between them.

Comments on this clonotype: No conserved phenylalanine or tryptophan ends this CDR3, so it is likely a read error. The chain carries TRBV10-3 and TRBJ2-5, with D uncertain. Germline V gene lookup returns CDR1 ENHRY and CDR2 SYGVKD. Between the trimmed V and J ends, which lost 0 bases and 3 bases, there was a span of 11 bases. The CDR3 extends over 15 amino acids. CDR3 sequence: CAISESRKWEETQYS. CDR3 DNA: TGTGCCATCAGTGAGTCCAGAAAGTGGGAAGAGACCCAGTACTCC.

The CDR3 sequence is CASSFTPEQETQYF. CDR3 nucleotide sequence: TGTGCCAGCAGCTTTACCCCAGAGCAAGAGACCCAGTACTTC. The J gene is TRBJ2-5, the V gene TRBV5-5; no clear D. CDR3 length: 14 residues. V lost 2 bases to trimming and J lost 2 bases, with 10 bases between them. Germline loops: CDR1 SGHKS, CDR2 YYEKEE (reference sequence). The full variable domain, in which reference TRBV5-5 and TRBJ2-5 provide the parts outside the CDR3, is DAGVTQSPTHLIKTRGQQVTLRCSPISGHKSVSWYQQVLGQGPQFIFQYYEKEERGRGNFPDRFSARQFPNYSSELNVNALLLGDSALYLCASSFTPEQETQYFGPGTRLLVL.

As concerns this clonotype: At one end, the junction sequence differs from germline, possibly due to a read error. The chain uses TRBV5-6 and TRBJ1-6; 10 nucleotides match TRBD1. CDR3 length: 16 amino acids. Germline values: CDR1 SGHDT, CDR2 YYEEEE. The CDR3 nucleotides read TGTGCCAACAGCCCCGTTCCGGGGACAGGGGTTTCACCCCTCCACTTT. It encodes CANSPVPGTGVSPLHF.

A remark on this clonotype: A read error may explain this, as a much larger clone is one base away. This sequence joins TRBV29-1 and TRBJ2-7; TRBD1 matches 12 bases. Looked up from germline, CDR1 is SQVTM and CDR2 is ANQGSEA. The V segment lost 5 bases and the J segment 4 bases; nucleotides outside the gene matches: 3. The CDR3 consists of 13 residues. The CDR3: CSVWGQGAYEQYF. In DNA, the CDR3 is TGCAGCGTTTGGGGACAGGGGGCGTACGAGCAGTACTTC.

This clonotype was seen only a few times. The chain combines TRBV27 with TRBJ1-5, with D possibly TRBD1 on 6 matching bases. Trimming stripped 4 bases from V and 5 bases from J, with 18 bases between. Germline values: CDR1 MNHEY, CDR2 SMNVEV (reference sequence). This CDR3 comprises 16 residues. This CDR3 is CASSSKPDRTYQPQHF. The CDR3 DNA is TGTGCCAGCAGTTCCAAACCTGACAGGACTTATCAGCCCCAGCATTTT.

J is TRBJ2-2 and V is TRBV5-1; D is ambiguous. The CDR3 covers 13 residues. V gave up 2 bases and J gave up 7 bases, with 9 bases separating them. The germline gives CDR1 SGHRS, CDR2 YFSETQ. The CDR3 sequence: CASSLIGDGELFF. The CDR3 DNA is TGCGCCAGCAGCTTAATCGGTGACGGGGAGCTGTTTTTT.

This clonotype was picked up a small number of times. The rearrangement uses TRBV9 and TRBJ2-5; a weak D match, TRBD2 (5 bases). This CDR3 contains 16 residues. CDR1 and CDR2 (germline): SGDLS, YYNGEE. V lost 0 bases, J lost 4 bases, and 16 bases lay in between. CDR3 protein: CASSVETGSLGETQYF. The CDR3 DNA sequence: TGTGCCAGCAGCGTAGAGACGGGAAGCCTGGGAGAGACCCAGTACTTC.

This clonotype occurred a few times. The genes are TRBV15 and TRBJ1-4; D not resolved. The CDR3 runs to 15 residues. Trimming pared 1 base from V and 0 bases from J, leaving 6 bases between. Per germline, CDR1 LNHNV and CDR2 YYDKDF (reference sequence). CDR3 sequence (DNA): TGTGCCACCAGCAGAGGTCAATCAACTAATGAAAAACTGTTTTTT. It is translated as CATSRGQSTNEKLFF.

Only a few counts were recorded for this clonotype. The chain couples TRBV30 to TRBJ2-7; TRBD2 agrees at 9 bases. The J call is doubtful: the DNA matches TRBJ2-5 better. This CDR3 is built from 13 residues. Germline V gene sequence: CDR1 GTSNPN, CDR2 SVGIG (reference sequence). The CDR3: CAWSTLAGETQYF. CDR3 sequence (DNA): TGTGCCTGGAGTACACTAGCGGGAGAGACCCAGTACTTC.

The CDR3 here is CSARDAQGGNTEAFF. The CDR3 bases are TGCAGTGCTCGGGACGCCCAGGGCGGGAACACTGAAGCTTTCTTT. The genes are TRBV20-1 and TRBJ1-1; tentative D call: TRBD1 (5 bases). V lost 5 bases and J lost 1, with 17 bases in between. The germline V gene has CDR1 DFQATT and CDR2 SNEGSKA (reference sequence). The CDR3 sequence is 15 residues long.

The J gene is TRBJ2-3, the V gene TRBV12-3 or TRBV12-4; D not resolved. The V gene lost 5 bases and the J gene lost 3 bases, with 9 bases spanning the gap. This CDR3 has 13 residues. CDR3 DNA sequence: TGTGCCAGCAGTAGAGCCCGGACAGATACGCAGTATTTT. It yields the protein CASSRARTDTQYF.

This clonotype appeared a single time. The junction departs from germline at one end; a sequencing error may be responsible. The chain has TRBV5-1 and TRBJ2-1; TRBD2 matches 14 bases. The germline gives CDR1 SGHRS, CDR2 YFSETQ. This CDR3 has 18 residues. This CDR3 is CASSRPTSGRAVYNVQFF. The CDR3 nucleotides read TGCGCCAGCAGCCGACCGACTAGCGGGAGGGCCGTTTACAATGTGCAGTTCTTC.

This sequence joins TRBV5-6 and TRBJ1-1; D is unresolved. Germline-derived CDR1 and CDR2 are SGHDT and YYEEEE. V was trimmed by 0 bases and J by 5 bases, leaving 17 bases between them. The CDR3 has 16 residues. This CDR3 is CASSLGPVGLGTEAFF. The CDR3 DNA is TGTGCCAGCAGCTTGGGACCGGTTGGTCTCGGTACTGAAGCTTTCTTT.

The V gene is TRBV5-1, the J gene TRBJ1-2; 9 bases align to TRBD1. Per the germline V gene, CDR1 is SGHRS and CDR2 is YFSETQ. J gave up 3 bases and V 0 bases, and 6 bases lay outside the gene matches. The CDR3 is 16 residues long. CDR3 nucleotide sequence: TGCGCCAGCAGCTTGGTACAGGGGGCGCGGGACTATGGCTACACCTTC. Its translation: CASSLVQGARDYGYTF.

The genes are TRBV20-1 and TRBJ2-5; possibly TRBD1 for D (5 bases). The CDR3 extends over 14 amino acids. V was shortened by 0 bases and J by 4 bases, with 12 bases between the two germline ends. The germline V gene encodes CDR1 DFQATT and CDR2 SNEGSKA (reference sequence). CDR3 bases: TGCAGTGCTAGAGAGCAGGGAATAGGAGAGACCCAGTACTTC. As protein: CSAREQGIGETQYF.

J is TRBJ2-5 and V is TRBV5-6; 7 bases are a match to TRBD2. The CDR3 extends over 15 amino acids. Germline CDR1 SGHDT, CDR2 YYEEEE. Germline trimming cut 3 bases from V and 11 bases from J; bases unmatched to any gene: 16. In nucleotides, the CDR3 is TGTGCCAGCAGCTGGCTTGGTCCTAGCGGCAATGAGCAGTACTTC. It codes for CASSWLGPSGNEQYF. Full variable domain (missing parts from reference TRBV5-6 and TRBJ2-5): DAGVTQSPTHLIKTRGQQVTLRCSPKSGHDTVSWYQQALGQGPQFIFQYYEEEERQRGNFPDRFSGHQFPNYSSELNVNALLLGDSALYLCASSWLGPSGNEQYFGPGTRLLVL.

This clonotype was seen a handful of times. The chain links TRBV12-3 or TRBV12-4 to TRBJ2-5, with 8 bases matching TRBD1. V lost 2 bases, J lost 5 bases, and 13 bases stayed unmatched. This CDR3 is built from 17 residues. This CDR3 is CASSLFIGQGGGETQYF. The CDR3, as DNA: TGTGCCAGCAGTTTATTTATCGGACAGGGAGGAGGGGAGACCCAGTACTTC.